What follows is one T cell receptor (beta chain) and its context. Its antigen is currently not known. Per-base quality was not reported, and no clone a single base away is much larger than it. V sheds 1 base and J sheds 0 bases, leaving 13 bases between their ends. Inclusive of the bounding cysteine and phenylalanine, the CDR3 is 17 residues long. The read is trimmed to its CDR3 DNA, 51 bases read in frame from base 1. In the germline V gene, CDR1 corresponds to MGHRA and CDR2 to YSYEKL. TCRbeta rearrangements were sequenced from genomic DNA using the immunoSEQ assay at survey resolution. Under the source paper's analysis protocol: A lowest detectable productive clonotype frequency of 2.59 x 10-5 was observed in the TCR sequencing data. Analyses included only productive TCRbeta rearrangements, meaning complete and in-frame sequences. The clonality of each sample was calculated as Simpson clonality in the immunoSEQ Analyzer version 3.0. Clones were categorized by frequency as very rare, small, medium, large (1-20%) or hyperexpanded (>20%). Generation probabilities were estimated with OLGA 1.2.3, V-gene circos plots were generated with VDJtools, specificities were searched for in VDJdb, and CDR3 motifs were identified with GLIPH. TCRdb took over this immuneACCESS table, retaining in-frame rearrangements with V and J assigned. Such tables are incomplete; in checked studies, under half of the missing clones stem from an unresolved V gene, and the remainder is unexplained. V and J calls and clone size are those listed in that table; D and trimming were worked out from the DNA. For this sample there are approximately 30,000 clones; 76% appear just once. In total, the top ten clones hold approximately 2% of the sample.

The data are from a study of STAT5B mutations in CD4+ large granular lymphocyte leukemia (dated by TCRdb to the early 2020s). Background on the whole study: Among healthy controls, the CDR3 'QG' motif was associated with a particular HLA allele. The TCRbeta repertoires of CD4+ T-cell large granular lymphocyte leukemia patients were compared with the TCRbeta repertoires of healthy blood donors. Flow cytometry on FACSCanto II or FACSVerse showed that the purified fractions were more than 95% pure among lymphocytes. Points the paper makes about the study in general: The data were not HLA-matched, and the higher clonality in CD4+ T-LGLL than in CD8+ T-LGLL could be due to the relatively small sample size. Compared with healthy CD4+ repertoires, CD4-sorted patient repertoires appeared more clonal, and this difference remained even after the putative leukemic clones were removed. Enrichment of TRBV06-family usage was observed among the top patient clones (8/27) relative to healthy controls (2/35). Each patient's main leukemic clonotypes were private, but approximately 27% of these clonotypes showed up at low frequency in the non-leukemic repertoires of other patients.

Healthy controls were roughly 37 blood donors whose buffy coats came from the Finnish Red Cross blood service. All TCR-sequenced material derived from peripheral blood: patient blood samples and healthy donor buffy coats. Peripheral blood mononuclear cells were isolated by Ficoll-Hypaque gradient centrifugation. CD4+ cells were magnetically purified from the buffy coats of healthy controls. Genomic DNA was extracted with the Gentra Puregene Cell and Tissue kit and quantified on a Qubit 2.0 fluorometer. The sequence joins TRBV4-1 to TRBJ2-4; too little of a D gene remains to name it. Sequencing was performed on CD4+ T cells from blood buffy coats. This TCR derives from a human donor in good health. The bases are TGCGCCAGCAGCCAAGCTATGGTCGACCTAGCCAAAAACATTCAGTACTTC. The translation is CASSQAMVDLAKNIQYF.